A single sample gave rise to the 7 T cell receptor beta chains below, sequenced in a study of blood T cell repertoires in COVID-19 (dated by TCRdb to 2020 to 2021). Library construction relied on the immunoSEQ multiplex PCR assay. As stored in TCRdb, this immuneACCESS dataset retains in-frame rearrangements with V and J assigned. A fraction of the clones does not appear; measured against another copy, unresolved V genes explain less than half of the discrepancy, and the remainder lacks a known reason. This sample comprises about 110,000 clones, 60% to 85% of them detected only once. 1.8% of the sample rests with the top ten. The sample comprised peripheral blood. Receptor source: a woman between 35 and 50 years old with acute or convalescent COVID-19.

J is TRBJ2-3 and V is TRBV10-3, with 8 bases aligning to TRBD2. J gave up 2 bases and V 6 bases, and 10 bases lay outside the gene matches. The CDR3 sequence is 16 residues long. Germline values: CDR1 ENHRY, CDR2 SYGVKD. The CDR3 protein is CAISTGSGDLTDTQYF. DNA of the CDR3: TGTGCCATCAGCACCGGTAGCGGGGACCTCACAGATACGCAGTATTTT.

This chain connects TRBV7-8 to TRBJ1-1, with D perhaps matching TRBD1 (6 bases). The CDR3 contains 14 residues. The V end lost 2 bases, the J end lost 3 bases, and 10 bases lay between the germline ends. The V gene's germline CDR1 is SGHVS and CDR2 FQNEAQ. The CDR3 reads CASSLQGGYTEAFF. CDR3 in DNA: TGTGCCAGCAGCTTACAAGGGGGTTACACTGAAGCTTTCTTT.

V is TRBV5-4 and J is TRBJ2-4, with D perhaps TRBD2 (5 bases). V lost 0 bases and J 2 bases, leaving 9 bases between the germline ends. CDR3 length equals 15 residues. The germline gives CDR1 SGHNT, CDR2 YYREEE (reference sequence). The CDR3 bases are TGTGCCAGCAGCTTGGCCCCGGGATCCAAAAACATTCAGTACTTC. As protein: CASSLAPGSKNIQYF. The variable domain in full, with the rest retrieved from reference TRBV5-4 and TRBJ2-4, is ETGVTQSPTHLIKTRGQQVTLRCSSQSGHNTVSWYQQALGQGPQFIFQYYREEENGRGNFPPRFSGLQFPNYSSELNVNALELDDSALYLCASSLAPGSKNIQYFGAGTRLSVL.

The V call is TRBV6-5, the J call TRBJ1-2, with 7 positions matching TRBD1. CDR3 length: 15 amino acids. CDR1 MNHEY and CDR2 SVGAGI come from the germline V gene. Trimming took 11 bases from V and 5 from J; bases not matched to a gene: 17. Here the CDR3 DNA reads TGTGCCTCTCTAGGGAAGCCCGGGACAGTTTATGGCTACACCTTC. Its protein product is CASLGKPGTVYGYTF.

This chain links TRBV15 with TRBJ2-4, with a weak D call TRBD2 (6 bases). Germline V gene lookup returns CDR1 LNHNV and CDR2 YYDKDF (reference sequence). The CDR3 consists of 17 residues. Trimming removed 1 base at V and 8 bases at J, with 21 bases between. CDR3 sequence: CATSRGVGGTSGDIQYF. CDR3 DNA sequence: TGTGCCACCAGCAGAGGGGTGGGGGGTACCAGCGGTGACATTCAGTACTTC.

A few counts support this clone. This CDR3 is CASSQAGTGQNTQYF. The CDR3 coding sequence is TGCGCCAGCAGCCAGGCCGGGACAGGGCAAAATACGCAGTATTTT. The chain combines TRBV4-1 with TRBJ2-3, with TRBD1 matching over 9 bases. J gave up 7 bases and V 3 bases, and 8 bases lay outside the gene matches. CDR1 MGHRA and CDR2 YSYEKL come from the germline V gene. This CDR3 is 15 amino acids long.

This clone has only a few counts. This chain joins TRBV6-5 and TRBJ2-3; 8 nucleotides line up with TRBD1. This CDR3 is built from 15 residues. The trim removed 6 bases at V and 6 bases at J, leaving 11 bases unmatched. Germline V gene data show CDR1 as MNHEY and CDR2 as SVGAGI. CDR3 sequence: CASSRRTGFGDTQYF. The CDR3, as DNA: TGTGCCAGCAGCCGTCGGACAGGGTTCGGGGATACGCAGTATTTT.